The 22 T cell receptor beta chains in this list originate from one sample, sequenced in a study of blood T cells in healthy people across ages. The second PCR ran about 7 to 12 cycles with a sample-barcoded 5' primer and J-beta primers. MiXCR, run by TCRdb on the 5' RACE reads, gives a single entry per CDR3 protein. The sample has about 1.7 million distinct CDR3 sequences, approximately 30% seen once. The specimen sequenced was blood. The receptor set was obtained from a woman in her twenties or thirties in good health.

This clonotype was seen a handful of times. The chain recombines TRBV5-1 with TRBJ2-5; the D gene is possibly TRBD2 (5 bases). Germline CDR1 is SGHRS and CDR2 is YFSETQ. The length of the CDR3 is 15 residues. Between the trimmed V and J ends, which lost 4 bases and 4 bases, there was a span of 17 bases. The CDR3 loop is CASSPRTRRLETQYF. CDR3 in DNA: TGCGCCAGCAGCCCCCGGACGCGGAGGTTAGAGACCCAGTACTTC.

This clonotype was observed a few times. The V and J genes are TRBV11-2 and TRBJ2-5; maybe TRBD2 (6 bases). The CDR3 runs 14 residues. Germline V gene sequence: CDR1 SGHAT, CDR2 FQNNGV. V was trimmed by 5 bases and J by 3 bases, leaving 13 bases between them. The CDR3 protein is CASSPGVAEETQYF. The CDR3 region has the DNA TGTGCCAGCAGCCCAGGAGTAGCGGAAGAGACCCAGTACTTC.

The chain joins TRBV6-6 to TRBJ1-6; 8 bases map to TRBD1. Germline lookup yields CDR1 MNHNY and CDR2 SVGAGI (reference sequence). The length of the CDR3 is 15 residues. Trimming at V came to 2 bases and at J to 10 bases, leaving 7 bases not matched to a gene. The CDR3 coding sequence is TGTGCCAGCAGTTACCGGGCGGGGACAGGCTCACCCCTCCACTTT. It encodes CASSYRAGTGSPLHF.

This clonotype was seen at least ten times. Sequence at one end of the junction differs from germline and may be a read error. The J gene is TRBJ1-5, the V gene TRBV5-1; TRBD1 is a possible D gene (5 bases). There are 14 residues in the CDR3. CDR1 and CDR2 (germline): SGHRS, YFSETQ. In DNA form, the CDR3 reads TGTGCCAGCAGCCCTGAAGGGGTCGGCCAGCCCCAGCATTTT. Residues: CASSPEGVGQPQHF.

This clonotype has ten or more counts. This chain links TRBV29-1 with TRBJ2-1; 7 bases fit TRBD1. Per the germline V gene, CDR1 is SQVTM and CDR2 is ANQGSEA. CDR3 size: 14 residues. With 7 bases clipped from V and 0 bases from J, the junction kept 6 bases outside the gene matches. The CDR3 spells CSALGQPSYNEQFF. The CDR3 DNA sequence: TGCAGCGCCCTGGGACAGCCCTCCTACAATGAGCAGTTCTTC.

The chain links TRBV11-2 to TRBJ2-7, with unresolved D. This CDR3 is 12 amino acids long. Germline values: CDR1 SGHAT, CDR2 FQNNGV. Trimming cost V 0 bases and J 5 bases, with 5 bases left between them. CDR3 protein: CASSLDPHEQYF. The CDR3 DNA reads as TGTGCCAGCAGCTTAGATCCCCACGAGCAGTACTTC.

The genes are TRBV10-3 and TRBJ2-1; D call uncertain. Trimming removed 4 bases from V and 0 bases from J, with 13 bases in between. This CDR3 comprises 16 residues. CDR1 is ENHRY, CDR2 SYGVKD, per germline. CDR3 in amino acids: CAISGSSPDSYNEQFF. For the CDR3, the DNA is TGTGCCATCAGTGGGTCGAGCCCAGACTCCTACAATGAGCAGTTCTTC.

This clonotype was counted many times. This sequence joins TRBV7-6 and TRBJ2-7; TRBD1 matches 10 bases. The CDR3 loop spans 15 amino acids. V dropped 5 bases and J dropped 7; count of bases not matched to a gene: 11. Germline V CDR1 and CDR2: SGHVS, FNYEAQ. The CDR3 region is CASSTPGQGIGEQYF. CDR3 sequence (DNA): TGTGCCAGCAGCACCCCGGGACAGGGGATCGGGGAGCAGTACTTC. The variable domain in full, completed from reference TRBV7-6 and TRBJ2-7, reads GAGVSQSPRYKVTKRGQDVALRCDPISGHVSLYWYRQALGQGPEFLTYFNYEAQQDKSGLPNDRFSAERPEGSISTLTIQRTEQRDSAMYRCASSTPGQGIGEQYFGPGTRLTVT.

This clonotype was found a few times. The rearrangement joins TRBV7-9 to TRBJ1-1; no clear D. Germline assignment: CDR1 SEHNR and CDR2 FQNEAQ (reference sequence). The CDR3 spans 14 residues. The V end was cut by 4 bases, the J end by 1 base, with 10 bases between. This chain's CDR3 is CASSSTEGNTEAFF. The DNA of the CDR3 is TGTGCCAGCAGCTCAACTGAGGGGAACACTGAAGCTTTCTTT. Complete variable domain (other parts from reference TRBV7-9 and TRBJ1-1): DTGVSQNPRHKITKRGQNVTFRCDPISEHNRLYWYRQTLGQGPEFLTYFQNEAQLEKSRLLSDRFSAERPKGSFSTLEIQRTEQGDSAMYLCASSSTEGNTEAFFGQGTRLTVV.

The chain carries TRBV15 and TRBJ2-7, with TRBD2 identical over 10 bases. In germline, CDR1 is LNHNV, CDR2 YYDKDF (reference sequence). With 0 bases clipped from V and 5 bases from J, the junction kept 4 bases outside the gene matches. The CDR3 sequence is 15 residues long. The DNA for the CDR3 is TGTGCCACCAGCAGAGAGTCTAGCGGGAGTAACGAGCAGTACTTC. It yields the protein CATSRESSGSNEQYF.

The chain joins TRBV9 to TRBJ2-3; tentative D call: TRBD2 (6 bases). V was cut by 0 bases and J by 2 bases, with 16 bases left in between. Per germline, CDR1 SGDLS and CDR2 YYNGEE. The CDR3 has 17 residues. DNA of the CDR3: TGTGCCAGCAGCGTAGTAGGAGGGCTTGGTAACACAGATACGCAGTATTTT. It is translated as CASSVVGGLGNTDTQYF.

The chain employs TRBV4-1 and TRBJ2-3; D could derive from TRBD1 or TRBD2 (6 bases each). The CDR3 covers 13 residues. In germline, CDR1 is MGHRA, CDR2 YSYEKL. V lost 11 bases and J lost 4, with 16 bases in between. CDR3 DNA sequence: TGCGCCGGCGGCCCGGGGGCAGCAGATACGCAGTATTTT. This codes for CAGGPGAADTQYF.

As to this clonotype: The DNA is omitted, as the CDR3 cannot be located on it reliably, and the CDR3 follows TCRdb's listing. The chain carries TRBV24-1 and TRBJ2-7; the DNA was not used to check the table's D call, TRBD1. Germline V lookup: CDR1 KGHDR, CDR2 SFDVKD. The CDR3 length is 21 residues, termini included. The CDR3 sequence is CATKRGGPSYEQYFGVNEQYF.

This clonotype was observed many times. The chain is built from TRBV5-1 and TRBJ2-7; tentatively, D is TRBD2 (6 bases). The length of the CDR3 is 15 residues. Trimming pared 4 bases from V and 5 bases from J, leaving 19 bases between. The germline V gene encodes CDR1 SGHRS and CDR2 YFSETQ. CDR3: CASSRLRGGENEQYF. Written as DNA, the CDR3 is TGCGCCAGCAGCCGGCTGAGGGGAGGAGAAAACGAGCAGTACTTC.

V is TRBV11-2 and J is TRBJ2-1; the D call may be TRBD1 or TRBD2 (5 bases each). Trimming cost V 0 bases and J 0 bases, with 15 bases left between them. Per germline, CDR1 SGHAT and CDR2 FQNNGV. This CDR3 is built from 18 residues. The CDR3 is CASSLEGDLSGSYNEQFF. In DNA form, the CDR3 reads TGTGCCAGCAGCTTAGAAGGGGACCTCTCAGGCTCCTACAATGAGCAGTTCTTC.

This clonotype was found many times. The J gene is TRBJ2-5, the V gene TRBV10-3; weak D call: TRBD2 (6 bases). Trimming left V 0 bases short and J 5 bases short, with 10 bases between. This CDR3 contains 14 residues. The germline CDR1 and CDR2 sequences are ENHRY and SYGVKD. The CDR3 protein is CAISESAGRETQYF. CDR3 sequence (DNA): TGTGCCATCAGTGAGTCGGCGGGACGGGAGACCCAGTACTTC.

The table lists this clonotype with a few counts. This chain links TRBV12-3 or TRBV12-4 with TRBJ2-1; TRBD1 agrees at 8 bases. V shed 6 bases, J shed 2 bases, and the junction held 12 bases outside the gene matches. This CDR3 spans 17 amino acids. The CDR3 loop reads CASSPRQGTGPYNEQFF. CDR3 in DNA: TGTGCCAGCAGCCCTCGACAGGGGACGGGCCCCTACAATGAGCAGTTCTTC.

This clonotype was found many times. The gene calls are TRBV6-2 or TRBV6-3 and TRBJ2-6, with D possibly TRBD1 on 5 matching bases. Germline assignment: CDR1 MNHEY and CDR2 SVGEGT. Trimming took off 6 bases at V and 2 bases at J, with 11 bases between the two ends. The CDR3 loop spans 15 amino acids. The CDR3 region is CASSLQGTGANVLTF. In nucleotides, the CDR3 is TGTGCCAGCAGCTTGCAGGGTACTGGGGCCAACGTCCTGACTTTC.

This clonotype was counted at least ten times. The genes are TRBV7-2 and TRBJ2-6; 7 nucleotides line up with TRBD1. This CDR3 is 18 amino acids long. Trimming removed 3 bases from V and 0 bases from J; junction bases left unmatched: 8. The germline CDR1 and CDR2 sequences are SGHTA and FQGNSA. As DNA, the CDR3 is TGTGCCAGCAGCTTTCGGACAGGTACCACCTCTGGGGCCAACGTCCTGACTTTC. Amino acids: CASSFRTGTTSGANVLTF. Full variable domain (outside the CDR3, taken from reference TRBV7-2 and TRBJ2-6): GAGVSQSPSNKVTEKGKDVELRCDPISGHTALYWYRQSLGQGLEFLIYFQGNSAPDKSGLPSDRFSAERTGGSVSTLTIQRTQQEDSAVYLCASSFRTGTTSGANVLTFGAGSRLTVL.

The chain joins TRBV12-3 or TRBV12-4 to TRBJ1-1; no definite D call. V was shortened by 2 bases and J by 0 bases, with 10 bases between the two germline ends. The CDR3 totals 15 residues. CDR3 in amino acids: CASSLQPTMNTEAFF. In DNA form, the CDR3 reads TGTGCCAGCAGTTTACAGCCAACAATGAACACTGAAGCTTTCTTT.

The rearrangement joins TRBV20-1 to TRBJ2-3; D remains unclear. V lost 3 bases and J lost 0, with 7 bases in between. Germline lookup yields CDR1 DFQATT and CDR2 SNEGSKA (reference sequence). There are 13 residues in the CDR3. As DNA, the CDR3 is TGCAGTGCTAGCAGCGCTAGCACAGATACGCAGTATTTT. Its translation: CSASSASTDTQYF.

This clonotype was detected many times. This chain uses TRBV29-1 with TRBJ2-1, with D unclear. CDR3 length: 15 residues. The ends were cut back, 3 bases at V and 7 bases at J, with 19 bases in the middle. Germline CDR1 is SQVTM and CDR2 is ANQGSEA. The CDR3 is CSVEYGQNKGNEQFF. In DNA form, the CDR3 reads TGCAGCGTTGAGTATGGGCAAAATAAAGGGAATGAGCAGTTCTTC.